This T cell receptor beta chain comes out of a study of control samples from healthy donors and cancer patients. Method: immunoSEQ multiplex PCR; TCRdb's copy keeps in-frame clones and lacks some. The sample includes 150,000 to 200,000 clones, roughly 91% of them seen just once. There are 13 residues in the CDR3. CDR1 and CDR2 from the germline V gene are MGHRA and YSYEKL. V was trimmed by 0 bases and J by 7 bases, leaving 9 bases between them. The sequencing sample was made of blood. This receptor was taken from a woman younger than 45 in good health. V usage is TRBV4-1 and J usage is TRBJ1-2; no clear D. CDR3 amino acids: CASSQDLWGGYTF. The CDR3 DNA is TGCGCCAGCAGCCAAGATCTTTGGGGTGGCTACACCTTC.